This T cell receptor beta chain was captured by sequencing in a study of blood T cell repertoires in COVID-19. About the study: Samples of COVID-19 (acute and convalescent) were obtained from the United States, Italy and Spain. T cells, B-cell-depleted T cells, or PBMCs supplied cDNA or gDNA.

Germline V gene data show CDR1 as MNHEY and CDR2 as SMNVEV (reference sequence). V lost 6 bases and J lost 2; bases outside the gene matches: 3. This CDR3 spans 13 amino acids. The authors' processing: From reference gene primer amplification, estimates of nucleated cell counts were derived. This table comes from immunoSEQ multiplex PCR, and its TCRdb copy is limited to in-frame clones, with some not included. The D gene and trimming were derived from the DNA, and the V and J assignments and clone size from that table. The sample shows 180,000 or so clones, around 76% of them seen only once. Sequences were obtained from peripheral blood. The rearrangement uses TRBV27 and TRBJ2-5; 7 nucleotides agree with TRBD2. The clonotype comes from a woman aged 45-65 years with active or convalescent COVID-19. CDR3 DNA: TGTGCCAGCAGAGCGGGGCCTCAAGAGACCCAGTACTTC. It translates to CASRAGPQETQYF.